This TCR beta chain was sequenced for a study of T cells in Graves' hyperthyroidism and ophthalmopathy. The study's findings and limits: Median prediction lead before ophthalmopathy onset was 5.5 to 7 months with the model. Blood also contained most expanded thyroid clonotypes above 0.001.

Amplification of TCR beta CDR3 regions was performed using RNA transcripts as template. HTBI primers were employed in a first-round RT-PCR of the TCR CDR3. TCRdb re-analysed the multiplex PCR reads in MiXCR, keeping a single row per CDR3 protein. The profile shows around 580,000 distinct CDR3 sequences, roughly 50% of them singletons. Regarding this clonotype: Its antigen remains unidentified.

V was cut by 0 bases and J by 3 bases, with 15 bases left in between. The CDR3 has 17 amino acids. The germline gives CDR1 LNHNV, CDR2 YYDKDF (reference sequence). The sequencing sample was made of peripheral blood or thyroid tissue (not recorded which). The chain employs TRBV15 and TRBJ1-3, with a possible D match to TRBD1 (5 bases). The clonotype comes from a young woman with Graves' hyperthyroidism. The chain's CDR3 is CATSRDSGREGGNTIYF. The CDR3 nucleotides are TGTGCCACCAGCAGAGATTCGGGACGGGAGGGTGGAAACACCATATATTTT.